These 8 T cell receptor beta chains were sequenced from one sample in a study of PD-1 blockade in classical Hodgkin lymphoma. TCRdb's copy holds only in-frame clones and misses some; the assay was immunoSEQ multiplex PCR. This sample has under 25,000 clones; over 60% occur once, and the top ten carry approximately 17%. Exposure to brentuximab vedotin varied, and each patient had relapsed following autologous stem cell transplantation. Material: peripheral blood mononuclear cells (PBMCs), obtained before the second cycle of nivolumab. Receptor source: a human donor with classical Hodgkin lymphoma.

This clone was seen a few times. V is TRBV5-6 and J is TRBJ2-5, with a tentative D call TRBD1 (5 bases). The CDR3 is 17 residues long. V gave up 0 bases and J gave up 4 bases, with 19 bases separating them. CDR1 SGHDT and CDR2 YYEEEE come from the germline V gene. The CDR3 here is CASSLANGHHDVETQYF. The CDR3 nucleotides read TGTGCCAGCAGCTTGGCCAACGGACACCATGATGTAGAGACCCAGTACTTC. The whole variable domain, filled in from reference TRBV5-6 and TRBJ2-5, reads DAGVTQSPTHLIKTRGQQVTLRCSPKSGHDTVSWYQQALGQGPQFIFQYYEEEERQRGNFPDRFSGHQFPNYSSELNVNALLLGDSALYLCASSLANGHHDVETQYFGPGTRLLVL.

The V call is TRBV18, the J call TRBJ1-5; 8 nucleotides line up with TRBD1. V trimming: 6 bases; J trimming: 7 bases; junction bases outside the gene matches: 8. Per germline, CDR1 KGHSH and CDR2 LQKENI. This CDR3 has 14 residues. DNA of the CDR3: TGTGCCAGCTCCCTTGACAGGGGAGACCAGCCCCAGCATTTT. This codes for CASSLDRGDQPQHF.

The gene calls are TRBV6-5 and TRBJ2-7; the match to TRBD1 covers 7 bases. Germline V gives CDR1 MNHEY, CDR2 SVGAGI. The CDR3 is made up of 15 amino acids. With 5 bases clipped from V and 1 base from J, the junction kept 8 bases outside the gene matches. The CDR3 sequence is CASSRKTGISYEQYF. The CDR3, as DNA: TGTGCCAGCAGTAGAAAGACAGGGATTTCCTACGAGCAGTACTTC.

The rearrangement joins TRBV28 to TRBJ2-5; weak D call: TRBD1 (6 bases). CDR1 MDHEN and CDR2 SYDVKM come from the germline V gene. V lost 6 bases and J 2 bases, leaving 10 bases between the germline ends. The length of the CDR3 is 13 residues. The CDR3 region is CASSTGFQETQYF. The CDR3 DNA follows: TGTGCCAGCAGCACAGGGTTTCAAGAGACCCAGTACTTC.

The chain couples TRBV15 to TRBJ2-1, with D possibly matching TRBD2 (5 bases). V shed 4 bases and J shed 7 bases, with 11 bases lying between them. This CDR3 has 13 residues. Germline CDR1 reads LNHNV; CDR2 reads YYDKDF (reference sequence). This chain's CDR3 is CATSILRGNEQFF. The CDR3 bases are TGTGCCACCAGCATACTTAGAGGGAATGAGCAGTTCTTC.

The V and J genes are TRBV5-1 and TRBJ1-1, with 7 bases lining up with TRBD1. V was clipped by 0 bases and J by 5 bases; unmatched bases: 4. The CDR3 loop spans 14 amino acids. The germline gives CDR1 SGHRS, CDR2 YFSETQ. DNA of the CDR3: TGCGCCAGCAGCTTGGGACAGGGTTGGACTGAAGCTTTCTTT. Its protein is CASSLGQGWTEAFF.

The chain combines TRBV18 with TRBJ1-1; maybe TRBD1 (5 bases). V shed 5 bases and J shed 1 base, with 11 bases lying between them. The CDR3 is made up of 14 amino acids. Germline V gives CDR1 KGHSH, CDR2 LQKENI. CDR3 protein: CASSTGHPNTEAFF. Here the CDR3 DNA reads TGTGCCAGCTCAACCGGACACCCGAACACTGAAGCTTTCTTT.

This clone has just one count. The chain couples TRBV19 to TRBJ2-5; 8 bases are a match to TRBD2. The CDR3 is 15 amino acids. The germline V gene encodes CDR1 LNHDA and CDR2 SQIVND (reference sequence). The V segment lost 5 bases and the J segment 4 bases; nucleotides outside the gene matches: 9. The CDR3 region is CASSWAVGLAETQYF. The CDR3 DNA reads as TGTGCCAGTAGTTGGGCAGTAGGACTAGCAGAGACCCAGTACTTC.